These 19 T cell receptor beta chains were sequenced from one sample in a study of identical twins. In TCRdb, the 5' RACE reads were re-called with MiXCR into one record per CDR3 protein. The table lists about 450,000 distinct CDR3 sequences, approximately 17% of them singletons, with roughly 12% in the top ten. Specimen: naive T cells sorted from blood. The receptors stem from a man aged 50 to 59 in good health.

This clonotype was observed many times. The CDR3 here is CASSQDHRNKNIQYF. The CDR3 nucleotides read TGTGCCAGCAGCCAAGATCACAGAAATAAAAACATTCAGTACTTC. V usage is TRBV4-2 and J usage is TRBJ2-4, with D unresolved. CDR1 LGHNA and CDR2 YNFKEQ come from the germline V gene. CDR3 length: 15 residues. V lost 0 bases, J lost 4 bases, and 10 bases lay in between.

V gene TRBV4-3 combines with J gene TRBJ1-4; D uncertain. This CDR3 is built from 15 residues. Germline CDR1 and CDR2: LGHNA and YSLEER. The V gene lost 1 base and the J gene lost 3 bases, with 9 bases spanning the gap. CDR3 region: CASSQVLAANEKLFF. The CDR3 DNA is TGCGCCAGCAGCCAAGTATTGGCGGCTAATGAAAAACTGTTTTTT.

The chain uses TRBV5-5 and TRBJ1-3; D is ambiguous. Trimming left V 2 bases short and J 1 base short, with 10 bases between. Per the germline V gene, CDR1 is SGHKS and CDR2 is YYEKEE (reference sequence). The CDR3 is 15 residues long. The CDR3 coding sequence is TGTGCCAGCAGCTTCTGGACGGATTCTGGAAACACCATATATTTT. Its protein product is CASSFWTDSGNTIYF.

This clonotype was seen many times. This sequence joins TRBV7-2 and TRBJ2-5; the D is unclear. The ends were cut back, 2 bases at V and 4 bases at J, with 8 bases in the middle. In germline, CDR1 is SGHTA, CDR2 FQGNSA. This CDR3 is 13 amino acids long. The CDR3 reads CASSLNLVETQYF. As DNA, the CDR3 is TGTGCCAGCAGCTTAAACCTTGTAGAGACCCAGTACTTC.

This clonotype was detected only a few times. This sequence joins TRBV29-1 and TRBJ2-3; the match to TRBD1 covers 9 bases. Germline lookup yields CDR1 SQVTM and CDR2 ANQGSEA. J was trimmed by 0 bases and V by 5 bases; bases with no gene match: 3. The CDR3 consists of 14 residues. The CDR3 DNA sequence: TGCAGCGTTCGGGACAGGGCTAGCACAGATACGCAGTATTTT. It is translated as CSVRDRASTDTQYF.

This sequence joins TRBV10-3 and TRBJ2-1; 10 positions agree with TRBD2. The trim removed 4 bases at V and 10 bases at J, leaving 1 base unmatched. This CDR3 is 12 amino acids long. Germline loops: CDR1 ENHRY, CDR2 SYGVKD. The CDR3 here is CAISGTSGEQFF. In DNA form, the CDR3 reads TGTGCCATCAGTGGGACTAGCGGAGAGCAGTTCTTC.

This clonotype has a handful of counts. The V call is TRBV24-1, the J call TRBJ2-1, with D perhaps given as TRBD1 or TRBD2 (5 bases each). In germline, CDR1 is KGHDR, CDR2 SFDVKD. V was clipped by 2 bases and J by 4 bases, with 14 bases between them. The CDR3 covers 16 residues. This CDR3 is CATSDSGTATYNEQFF. DNA of the CDR3: TGTGCCACCAGTGATTCTGGGACCGCGACTTACAATGAGCAGTTCTTC.

This clonotype was recorded at least ten times. This chain joins TRBV5-1 and TRBJ2-1; 9 bases match TRBD1. This CDR3 is 19 amino acids long. The ends lost 3 bases at V and 1 base at J; junction bases unmatched: 14. CDR1 is SGHRS and CDR2 is YFSETQ in the germline V gene. CDR3 protein: CASSSGTGTDNISYNEQFF. CDR3 bases: TGCGCCAGCAGCTCGGGGACAGGGACGGATAATATATCCTACAATGAGCAGTTCTTC.

This clonotype was seen ten or more times. CDR3 DNA: TGCGCCAGCAGCAAAGGAAGTAACACCGGGGAGCTGTTTTTT. Translation gives CASSKGSNTGELFF. The gene calls are TRBV5-1 and TRBJ2-2; D unclear. The CDR3 runs to 14 residues. Germline V gene lookup returns CDR1 SGHRS and CDR2 YFSETQ. V was clipped by 4 bases and J by 2 bases, with 9 bases between them.

The chain links TRBV7-9 to TRBJ1-3, with D unclear. The V end lost 5 bases, the J end lost 3 bases, and 8 bases lay between the germline ends. Per germline, CDR1 SEHNR and CDR2 FQNEAQ (reference sequence). The CDR3 totals 13 residues. The CDR3 reads CASSPSGGNTIYF. The CDR3 bases are TGTGCCAGCAGCCCTTCGGGTGGAAACACCATATATTTT.

This rearrangement joins TRBV5-1 to TRBJ2-7, with D perhaps TRBD1 or TRBD2 (5 bases each). Germline V gene data show CDR1 as SGHRS and CDR2 as YFSETQ. Trimming pared 0 bases from V and 5 bases from J, leaving 18 bases between. This CDR3 spans 16 amino acids. The DNA for the CDR3 is TGCGCCAGCAGCTTGGCCGATAGGGCCAGGGACCACGAGCAGTACTTC. Translating gives CASSLADRARDHEQYF.

CDR3 nucleotide sequence: TGTGCCAGCAGCCCTTCCGGAGGGTACAGAATGAACACTGAAGCTTTCTTT. Its translation: CASSPSGGYRMNTEAFF. V is TRBV7-9 and J is TRBJ1-1, with D unresolved. Germline CDR1 is SEHNR and CDR2 is FQNEAQ (reference sequence). Trimming removed 5 bases at V and 0 bases at J, with 19 bases between. The CDR3 length is 17 residues.

This clonotype appeared many times. This chain joins TRBV7-9 and TRBJ1-1; possible D gene TRBD1, 6 bases. The ends were cut back, 1 base at V and 4 bases at J, with 13 bases in the middle. The CDR3 extends over 15 amino acids. The germline V gene encodes CDR1 SEHNR and CDR2 FQNEAQ (reference sequence). The CDR3 DNA is TGTGCCAGCAGCTTAGGGAAGGGGGGTGGCACTGAAGCTTTCTTT. Translated, it gives CASSLGKGGGTEAFF.

The chain's CDR3 is CASSYTRRGGGGEQFF. CDR3 DNA sequence: TGTGCCAGCAGTTACACCCGGCGAGGCGGTGGGGGTGAGCAGTTCTTC. V gene TRBV6-5 combines with J gene TRBJ2-1; D assignment may be TRBD1 or TRBD2 (5 bases each). From germline, CDR1 is MNHEY and CDR2 SVGAGI. V was shortened by 2 bases and J by 9 bases, with 20 bases between the two germline ends. The CDR3 covers 16 residues.

This clonotype came up a few times. The CDR3 nucleotides read TGTGCCAGCAGCTTAGTAGCGACGGGGAGCGGCACCGGGGAGCTGTTTTTT. Its protein product is CASSLVATGSGTGELFF. The V and J genes are TRBV7-8 and TRBJ2-2, with D maybe TRBD2 (5 bases). Trimming took off 1 base at V and 4 bases at J, with 16 bases between the two ends. The CDR3 is 17 residues long. Germline V CDR1 and CDR2: SGHVS, FQNEAQ. The full variable domain, in which reference TRBV7-8 and TRBJ2-2 provide the parts outside the CDR3, is GAGVSQSPRYKVAKRGQDVALRCDPISGHVSLFWYQQALGQGPEFLTYFQNEAQLDKSGLPSDRFFAERPEGSVSTLKIQRTQQEDSAVYLCASSLVATGSGTGELFFGEGSRLTVL.

This clonotype has at least ten counts. The chain employs TRBV5-1 and TRBJ1-2; D gene ambiguous. The CDR3 loop spans 13 amino acids. The germline V gene has CDR1 SGHRS and CDR2 YFSETQ. V was pared by 0 bases and J by 4 bases, with 7 bases between. CDR3 protein: CASSLGAAYGYTF. The CDR3 DNA reads as TGCGCCAGCAGCTTGGGGGCTGCCTATGGCTACACCTTC.

J is TRBJ2-1 and V is TRBV5-1; no clear D gene. CDR1 is SGHRS and CDR2 is YFSETQ in the germline V gene. CDR3 size: 15 residues. With 0 bases removed from V and 2 bases from J, the gap between germline ends came to 9 bases. The chain's CDR3 is CASSLAVEAYNEQFF. CDR3 DNA sequence: TGCGCCAGCAGCTTGGCCGTTGAGGCCTACAATGAGCAGTTCTTC.

In this sample, this clonotype turned up many times. The DNA of the CDR3 is TGTGCCAGCAGCTTGGTTTTCTCTGGAAACACCATATATTTT. Its translation is CASSLVFSGNTIYF. The V call is TRBV5-5, the J call TRBJ1-3; D is unresolved. The CDR3 is 14 amino acids. Trimming cost V 0 bases and J 0 bases, with 4 bases left between them. The germline CDR1 and CDR2 sequences are SGHKS and YYEKEE (reference sequence).

This clonotype was seen a few times. CDR3 amino acids: CASSQAERALQYF. In DNA form, the CDR3 reads TGCGCCAGCAGCCAAGCCGAGAGGGCATTACAGTACTTC. V gene TRBV4-3 combines with J gene TRBJ2-7, with a tentative D call TRBD2 (5 bases). The CDR3 is 13 residues long. The V gene's germline CDR1 is LGHNA and CDR2 YSLEER. V was cut by 1 base and J by 10 bases, with 14 bases left in between.